The next 26 T cell receptor beta chains were all read from a single sample in a study of T cell responses to AZD1222 COVID-19 vaccine. TCRdb's copy holds only in-frame clones and misses some; the assay was immunoSEQ multiplex PCR. The sample has 110,000 or so clones; around nine tenths are singletons. This specimen was peripheral blood, taken on day 0 of AZD1222 vaccination. Receptors were obtained from an adult in good health.

The chain links TRBV7-2 to TRBJ2-3; 10 bases fit TRBD2. CDR3 length: 16 amino acids. J gave up 5 bases and V 0 bases, and 5 bases lay outside the gene matches. Germline V gene lookup returns CDR1 SGHTA and CDR2 FQGNSA. The CDR3 DNA reads as TGTGCCAGCAGCTTAGCTGCTAGCGGGAGCGGAGATACGCAGTATTTT. Translation gives CASSLAASGSGDTQYF.

The chain links TRBV5-1 to TRBJ2-5, with D unresolved. Germline V lookup: CDR1 SGHRS, CDR2 YFSETQ. V was pared by 4 bases and J by 4 bases, with 20 bases between. This CDR3 contains 16 residues. CDR3 in amino acids: CASSPTPGGVSETQYF. CDR3 sequence (DNA): TGCGCCAGCAGCCCGACGCCGGGTGGTGTCTCAGAGACCCAGTACTTC.

CDR3 in DNA: TGTGCCAGCAGCAGGATGAGGGGGATGAACACTGAAGCTTTCTTT. As protein: CASSRMRGMNTEAFF. The chain carries TRBV5-4 and TRBJ1-1; D might be TRBD1 (6 bases). This CDR3 is 15 amino acids long. V lost 4 bases to trimming and J lost 0 bases, with 13 bases between them. The V gene's germline CDR1 is SGHNT and CDR2 YYREEE (reference sequence). The complete variable domain, with remaining parts taken from reference TRBV5-4 and TRBJ1-1, reads ETGVTQSPTHLIKTRGQQVTLRCSSQSGHNTVSWYQQALGQGPQFIFQYYREEENGRGNFPPRFSGLQFPNYSSELNVNALELDDSALYLCASSRMRGMNTEAFFGQGTRLTVV.

This rearrangement joins TRBV28 to TRBJ1-1; no clear D gene. V was shortened by 6 bases and J by 0 bases, with 11 bases between the two germline ends. The CDR3 is 14 residues long. Germline CDR1 and CDR2: MDHEN and SYDVKM. CDR3 coding DNA: TGTGCCAGCAGCCGGCCCGGGTTGAACACTGAAGCTTTCTTT. It yields the protein CASSRPGLNTEAFF.

This sequence joins TRBV19 and TRBJ2-1; D is unclear. Germline V CDR1 and CDR2: LNHDA, SQIVND (reference sequence). The CDR3 has 14 residues. Trimming pared 3 bases from V and 2 bases from J, leaving 8 bases between. The CDR3 loop is CASSMGKAYNEQFF. CDR3 sequence (DNA): TGTGCCAGTAGTATGGGTAAGGCCTACAATGAGCAGTTCTTC.

This clone was detected a few times. This chain links TRBV7-9 with TRBJ2-7, with a weak D call TRBD2 (6 bases). The germline V gene encodes CDR1 SEHNR and CDR2 FQNEAQ (reference sequence). V lost 6 bases and J 4 bases, leaving 22 bases between the germline ends. The CDR3 runs 16 residues. The CDR3 spells CASSPAGRATSYEQYF. CDR3 nucleotides: TGTGCCAGCAGTCCAGCGGGCAGGGCGACAAGTTACGAGCAGTACTTC.

V is TRBV7-2 and J is TRBJ1-3; a weak D match, TRBD1 (6 bases). Germline assignment: CDR1 SGHTA and CDR2 FQGNSA. The CDR3 has 15 residues. Trimming removed 8 bases at V and 2 bases at J, with 16 bases between. The CDR3 loop is CASSIGQGPGNTIYF. CDR3 in DNA: TGTGCCAGCTCCATCGGGCAGGGGCCTGGAAACACCATATATTTT.

As to this clone: At one end, the junction sequence differs from germline, possibly due to a read error. The rearrangement links TRBV5-1 to TRBJ2-5, with a weak D call TRBD2 (6 bases). This CDR3 is 13 amino acids long. Germline V CDR1 and CDR2: SGHRS, YFSETQ. The DNA of the CDR3 is TGCGCCAGCACCTTGGGGGGTGCGGAGACCCAGTACTTC. Translation gives CASTLGGAETQYF.

The chain employs TRBV19 and TRBJ1-4, with D uncertain. The CDR3 is 14 residues long. Germline values: CDR1 LNHDA, CDR2 SQIVND (reference sequence). Deletions cut 6 bases from V and 0 bases from J, with 8 bases between. In DNA, the CDR3 is TGTGCCAGTAGCCGGGGTGCAACTAATGAAAAACTGTTTTTT. This sequence encodes CASSRGATNEKLFF.

This sequence joins TRBV6-6 and TRBJ2-1; no reliable D call. Germline lookup yields CDR1 MNHNY and CDR2 SVGAGI (reference sequence). The CDR3 has 15 residues. V was pared by 1 base and J by 0 bases, with 7 bases between. The CDR3 DNA sequence: TGTGCCAGCAGTTACTTGTCAGGCTCCTACAATGAGCAGTTCTTC. Amino acids: CASSYLSGSYNEQFF.

To note about this clone: At the DNA level, this CDR3 is encoded by other sequences in the same sample as well. This chain joins TRBV3-1 (or the pseudogene TRBV3-2) and TRBJ1-6; D possibly corresponds to TRBD1 (5 bases). The CDR3 runs 14 residues. The ends were cut back, 3 bases at V and 7 bases at J, with 10 bases in the middle. The germline CDR1 and CDR2 sequences are LGHDT and YNNKEL (reference sequence). DNA of the CDR3: TGTGCCAGCAGCCACCCGGGGGGGAATTCACCCCTCCACTTT. Its translation: CASSHPGGNSPLHF.

The chain recombines TRBV10-3 with TRBJ1-3; no definite D call. CDR1 is ENHRY and CDR2 is SYGVKD in the germline V gene. CDR3 length equals 13 residues. Trimming removed 0 bases from V and 3 bases from J, with 3 bases in between. The CDR3: CAISESDGNTIYF. The CDR3 nucleotides are TGTGCCATCAGTGAGTCTGATGGAAACACCATATATTTT.

This clone was picked up a small number of times. The CDR3 here is CAWSVGFGLKGLYEQYF. In nucleotides, the CDR3 is TGTGCCTGGAGTGTAGGGTTCGGCCTCAAAGGCCTTTACGAGCAGTACTTC. The chain combines TRBV30 with TRBJ2-7; D is unresolved. The germline gives CDR1 GTSNPN, CDR2 SVGIG (reference sequence). V was shortened by 0 bases and J by 4 bases, with 22 bases between the two germline ends. The CDR3 consists of 17 residues. Variable domain in full (rest from reference TRBV30 and TRBJ2-7): SQTIHQWPATLVQPVGSPLSLECTVEGTSNPNLYWYRQAAGRGLQLLFYSVGIGQISSEVPQNLSASRPQDRQFILSSKKLLLSDSGFYLCAWSVGFGLKGLYEQYFGPGTRLTVT.

This clone was recorded once. This chain connects TRBV7-3 to TRBJ1-1; a weak D match, TRBD1 (6 bases). Germline CDR1 and CDR2: SGHTA and FQGTGA. With 5 bases removed from V and 8 bases from J, the gap between germline ends came to 18 bases. The CDR3 is made up of 14 amino acids. The CDR3 sequence is CASSTVRGQGEAFF. CDR3 coding DNA: TGTGCCAGCAGCACGGTTCGGGGTCAGGGGGAAGCTTTCTTT.

The sample holds one count of this clone. The chain combines TRBV29-1 with TRBJ1-1; the D gene is possibly TRBD1 (5 bases). Trimming cost V 7 bases and J 9 bases, with 12 bases left between them. The CDR3 loop spans 10 amino acids. Per the germline V gene, CDR1 is SQVTM and CDR2 is ANQGSEA. CDR3 nucleotides: TGCAGCGCCGGGGGGATCCAAGCTTTCTTT. It is translated as CSAGGIQAFF.

The chain joins TRBV7-9 to TRBJ2-3, with D unresolved. Trimming stripped 0 bases from V and 7 bases from J, with 5 bases between. The CDR3 is made up of 12 amino acids. The germline V gene has CDR1 SEHNR and CDR2 FQNEAQ (reference sequence). The CDR3 region has the DNA TGTGCCAGCAGCTTAGCGCGAAATACGCAGTATTTT. It specifies CASSLARNTQYF.

The gene calls are TRBV2 and TRBJ1-5; D is unclear. CDR1 is SNHLY, CDR2 FYNNEI, per germline. The CDR3 is 15 amino acids. V shed 4 bases and J shed 1 base, with 11 bases lying between them. CDR3 sequence reads: CASSGGRGSNQPQHF. The DNA of the CDR3 is TGTGCCAGCAGTGGAGGCAGAGGAAGCAATCAGCCCCAGCATTTT.

The chain links TRBV30 to TRBJ2-1; unclear D gene. V was trimmed by 0 bases and J by 7 bases, leaving 7 bases between them. Germline values: CDR1 GTSNPN, CDR2 SVGIG (reference sequence). The CDR3 is 12 amino acids. CDR3 loop: CAWSVGMNEQFF. The CDR3 DNA sequence: TGTGCCTGGAGTGTAGGGATGAATGAGCAGTTCTTC.

This chain connects TRBV3-1 (or the pseudogene TRBV3-2) to TRBJ1-5, with D possibly matching TRBD1 (5 bases). V dropped 4 bases and J dropped 7 bases, with 14 bases sitting between them. The germline CDR1 and CDR2 sequences are LGHDT and YNNKEL (reference sequence). This CDR3 region has 14 residues. CDR3 DNA sequence: TGTGCCAGCAGCCTTCCAGGGCCGGGCCAGCCCCAGCATTTT. It encodes CASSLPGPGQPQHF.

The chain uses TRBV5-6 and TRBJ2-7; 7 nucleotides line up with TRBD1. The CDR3 extends over 14 amino acids. Looked up from germline, CDR1 is SGHDT and CDR2 is YYEEEE. With 0 bases clipped from V and 2 bases from J, the junction kept 2 bases outside the gene matches. This chain's CDR3 is CASSLGQGAYEQYF. The CDR3 DNA reads TGTGCCAGCAGCTTGGGGCAGGGGGCCTACGAGCAGTACTTC.

The chain carries TRBV5-1 and TRBJ2-7; 11 positions agree with TRBD1. J gave up 1 base and V 4 bases, and 4 bases lay outside the gene matches. Germline CDR1 is SGHRS and CDR2 is YFSETQ. The CDR3 contains 15 residues. This CDR3 is CASSVGTGGSYEQYF. CDR3 coding DNA: TGCGCCAGCAGCGTCGGGACAGGGGGATCCTACGAGCAGTACTTC.

This chain connects TRBV27 to TRBJ2-1, with 7 positions matching TRBD2. V trimming: 3 bases; J trimming: 10 bases; junction bases outside the gene matches: 6. This CDR3 contains 13 residues. Per the germline V gene, CDR1 is MNHEY and CDR2 is SMNVEV (reference sequence). CDR3 sequence: CASSFRRDYEQFF. As DNA, the CDR3 is TGTGCCAGCAGTTTCAGGCGGGACTACGAGCAGTTCTTC.

Here the CDR3 DNA reads TGTGCCAGCAGTCCGGATTGGCGGGAGTCCAATGAGCAGTTCTTC. Protein product: CASSPDWRESNEQFF. V gene TRBV28 combines with J gene TRBJ2-1, with 7 bases matching TRBD2. CDR1 and CDR2 (germline): MDHEN, SYDVKM. The CDR3 is made up of 15 amino acids. V trimming: 5 bases; J trimming: 6 bases; junction bases outside the gene matches: 10.

This chain uses TRBV27 with TRBJ1-5; TRBD1 matches 7 bases. V shed 6 bases and J 3 bases; nucleotides not matched to a gene: 5. Germline V gene sequence: CDR1 MNHEY, CDR2 SMNVEV (reference sequence). This CDR3 contains 14 residues. The CDR3 loop is CASRGGWNNQPQHF. As DNA, the CDR3 is TGTGCCAGCAGAGGGGGCTGGAACAATCAGCCCCAGCATTTT.

This chain links TRBV27 with TRBJ2-3, with D perhaps TRBD2 (5 bases). The germline V and J ends were trimmed by 5 bases and 4 bases, with 19 bases remaining between them. Germline CDR1 is MNHEY and CDR2 is SMNVEV (reference sequence). This CDR3 comprises 16 residues. CDR3 amino acids: CASSNDPGRRSDTQYF. DNA of the CDR3: TGTGCCAGCAGTAACGACCCAGGAAGGAGGTCAGATACGCAGTATTTT.

The rearrangement links TRBV7-6 to TRBJ2-1; 9 bases match TRBD1. Trimming at V came to 1 base and at J to 3 bases, leaving 4 bases not matched to a gene. This CDR3 contains 16 residues. CDR1 SGHVS and CDR2 FNYEAQ come from the germline V gene. This chain's CDR3 is CASSLVGTGSYNEQFF. DNA for the CDR3: TGTGCCAGCAGCTTAGTTGGGACAGGGAGCTACAATGAGCAGTTCTTC.